Listed below are T cell receptor beta chains from one sample, sequenced in a study of T cells in Graves' hyperthyroidism and ophthalmopathy. TCRdb re-called the multiplex PCR reads through MiXCR, storing one row per CDR3 protein. The sample holds 640,000 or so distinct CDR3 sequences; about 14% are singletons and the top ten take around 4.5%. Material: blood. Receptor source: a woman in her forties with Graves' ophthalmopathy. Each CDR3 is given with its conserved first and last residue. The order of the fields is D gene, J gene, V gene, clone size, CDR3 DNA, CDR3 protein. D genes are given only for firm matches. Only part of the rows carry a size: once, few, many, or a class if the clone is expanded.

d_call: TRBD1; j_call: TRBJ1-5; v_call: TRBV27; clone_size: many; cdr3_nt: TGTGCCAGCAGTACGACAGGGGGCATCAGCAATCAGCCCCAGCATTTT; cdr3_aa: CASSTTGGISNQPQHF
d_call: TRBD2; j_call: TRBJ2-7; v_call: TRBV6-1; clone_size: .; cdr3_nt: TGTGCCAGCCATAGCGGGCTATCCTACGAGCAGTACTTC; cdr3_aa: CASHSGLSYEQYF
d_call: .; j_call: TRBJ2-7; v_call: TRBV11-2; clone_size: few; cdr3_nt: TGTGCCAGCAGCTTTTACGTAGGGGCGGGCTCCTACGAGCAGTACTTC; cdr3_aa: CASSFYVGAGSYEQYF
d_call: TRBD1; j_call: TRBJ2-4; v_call: TRBV6-1; clone_size: .; cdr3_nt: TGTGCCAGCAGCCACCTACAGGGGGACCTAGCCAAAAACATTCAGTACTTC; cdr3_aa: CASSHLQGDLAKNIQYF
d_call: TRBD1; j_call: TRBJ1-1; v_call: TRBV20-1; clone_size: .; cdr3_nt: TGCAGTGCCGAAACAGGGGGCACTGAAGCTTTCTTT; cdr3_aa: CSAETGGTEAFF
d_call: TRBD1; j_call: TRBJ2-5; v_call: TRBV20-1; clone_size: many; cdr3_nt: TGCAGTGCTAGGCGACAGGGATCGCAAGAGACCCAGTACTTC; cdr3_aa: CSARRQGSQETQYF
d_call: TRBD1; j_call: TRBJ2-4; v_call: TRBV6-5; clone_size: .; cdr3_nt: TGTGCCAGCAGTTACCCGCAGGGGGATGAAAACATTCAGTACTTC; cdr3_aa: CASSYPQGDENIQYF
d_call: .; j_call: TRBJ2-2; v_call: TRBV2; clone_size: many; cdr3_nt: TGTGCCAGCAGTCTGACGGATTCGAACACCGGGGAGCTGTTTTTT; cdr3_aa: CASSLTDSNTGELFF
d_call: .; j_call: TRBJ1-5; v_call: TRBV7-8; clone_size: many; cdr3_nt: TGTGCCAGCAGCTTACTACAGCCTAATCAGCCCCAGCATTTT; cdr3_aa: CASSLLQPNQPQHF
d_call: TRBD2; j_call: TRBJ2-7; v_call: TRBV7-9; clone_size: few; cdr3_nt: TGTGCCAGCAGCTCGCCTAGCGGGAACTACGAGCAGTACTTC; cdr3_aa: CASSSPSGNYEQYF
d_call: .; j_call: TRBJ1-2; v_call: TRBV6-5; clone_size: once; cdr3_nt: TGTGCCAGCAGTTTTAACATCAGGCGTGGCTACACCTTC; cdr3_aa: CASSFNIRRGYTF
d_call: TRBD1; j_call: TRBJ2-5; v_call: TRBV29-1; clone_size: .; cdr3_nt: TGCAGCGTTGAAGATCACAGGGGGGAGACCCAGTACTTC; cdr3_aa: CSVEDHRGETQYF
d_call: TRBD1; j_call: TRBJ1-2; v_call: TRBV5-1; clone_size: many; cdr3_nt: TGCGCCAGCAGCTGGGACAGCTATGGCTACACCTTC; cdr3_aa: CASSWDSYGYTF